These 17 T cell receptor beta chains were sequenced from one sample in a study of a mutant IDH1 vaccine in newly diagnosed glioma. Time point indicated: baseline, week 1 (first vaccination visit). The treatment here: pre-vaccination baseline after standard-of-care therapy. Profiling relied on immunoSEQ multiplex PCR, and the TCRdb table lists in-frame clones only, not all of them. The data contain more than 50,000 clones, 70% to 90% of them singletons. The specimen was PBMCs, collected from a glioma patient treated with radiotherapy, temozolomide or both. These receptors came from a man aged 25-45 years with glioma.

The rearrangement uses TRBV19 and TRBJ2-3, with D tentatively TRBD1 or TRBD2 (5 bases each). With 4 bases removed from V and 4 bases from J, the gap between germline ends came to 12 bases. The CDR3 is 14 residues long. Per the germline V gene, CDR1 is LNHDA and CDR2 is SQIVND (reference sequence). The CDR3 nucleotides read TGTGCCAGTAGTACTGCGAGGGGTGCAGATACGCAGTATTTT. This translates into CASSTARGADTQYF.

The CDR3, as DNA: TGTGCCAGCACTGGCCTAGAAGAGGCCTACGAGCAGTACTTC. Translated: CASTGLEEAYEQYF. This chain joins TRBV2 and TRBJ2-7; D ambiguous. CDR1 and CDR2 from the germline V gene are SNHLY and FYNNEI. The CDR3 extends over 14 amino acids. Deletions cut 7 bases from V and 2 bases from J, with 15 bases between.

V gene TRBV6-5 combines with J gene TRBJ1-1; no definite D call. The CDR3 has 12 amino acids. Germline CDR1 reads MNHEY; CDR2 reads SVGAGI. V was trimmed by 0 bases and J by 7 bases, leaving 6 bases between them. The CDR3 loop is CASSYSTGEAFF. The CDR3 DNA reads as TGTGCCAGCAGTTACTCGACGGGTGAAGCTTTCTTT.

This clone appeared a single time. The chain links TRBV25-1 to TRBJ1-2; D perhaps matches TRBD1 (5 bases). The CDR3 is 16 amino acids. Trimming took off 3 bases at V and 4 bases at J, with 18 bases between the two ends. From germline, CDR1 is MGHDK and CDR2 SYGVNS. The CDR3 DNA sequence: TGTGCCAGCAGTGATCCCGTGCCGGGACGTGGCTATGGCTACACCTTC. Encoded protein: CASSDPVPGRGYGYTF.

This chain joins TRBV7-9 and TRBJ1-5, with unresolved D. CDR3 length equals 14 residues. The V gene's germline CDR1 is SEHNR and CDR2 FQNEAQ (reference sequence). Deletions cut 1 base from V and 0 bases from J, with 4 bases between. The CDR3 sequence: CASSLGVSNQPQHF. CDR3 nucleotides: TGTGCCAGCAGCTTAGGGGTTAGCAATCAGCCCCAGCATTTT.

For this clone: One end of the junction is discordant with germline, which a read error may explain. The rearrangement links TRBV4-2 to TRBJ2-3; D might be TRBD1 (6 bases). Germline CDR1 is LGHNA and CDR2 is YNFKEQ. This CDR3 has 15 residues. This CDR3 is CASSPQGTTTDAQYF. CDR3 nucleotides: TGTGCCAGCAGCCCACAGGGTACAACCACAGATGCGCAGTATTTT.

The rearrangement joins TRBV10-2 to TRBJ2-5; TRBD1 matches at 7 bases. The CDR3 contains 15 residues. V was clipped by 5 bases and J by 0 bases; unmatched bases: 6. CDR1 WSHSY and CDR2 SAAADI come from the germline V gene. The CDR3 sequence: CASSLTGPDQETQYF. The CDR3 DNA is TGCGCCAGCAGTTTGACAGGGCCTGACCAAGAGACCCAGTACTTC.

The rearrangement uses TRBV5-8 and TRBJ1-5; 9 bases map to TRBD1. The CDR3 extends over 15 amino acids. V trimming: 3 bases; J trimming: 6 bases; junction bases outside the gene matches: 7. Germline CDR1 reads SGHTS; CDR2 reads YDEGEE. CDR3 region: CASSWDRDEGQPQHF. Written as DNA, the CDR3 is TGTGCCAGCAGCTGGGACAGGGATGAGGGTCAGCCCCAGCATTTT.

V and J are TRBV15 and TRBJ2-1; 9 positions match TRBD1. Germline lookup yields CDR1 LNHNV and CDR2 YYDKDF (reference sequence). Germline trimming cut 3 bases from V and 9 bases from J; bases unmatched to any gene: 6. The CDR3 has 14 residues. CDR3 loop: CATSRDRGVGEQFF. The CDR3 nucleotides read TGTGCCACCAGCAGGGACAGGGGAGTAGGTGAGCAGTTCTTC.

This chain uses TRBV2 with TRBJ1-2, with 8 bases fitting TRBD1. CDR3 size: 17 residues. The ends lost 6 bases at V and 4 bases at J; junction bases unmatched: 16. Germline CDR1 is SNHLY and CDR2 is FYNNEI. The CDR3 protein is CASRVPRQGAVAYGYTF. Written as DNA, the CDR3 is TGTGCCAGCAGAGTGCCCCGGCAGGGGGCGGTAGCCTATGGCTACACCTTC.

The chain joins TRBV7-9 to TRBJ1-2; TRBD1 aligns across 10 bases. Germline lookup yields CDR1 SEHNR and CDR2 FQNEAQ (reference sequence). J gave up 3 bases and V 1 base, and 5 bases lay outside the gene matches. CDR3 length: 16 residues. The CDR3 sequence is CASSLGGDRGHYGYTF. CDR3 coding DNA: TGTGCCAGCAGCTTAGGCGGGGACAGGGGTCACTATGGCTACACCTTC.

J is TRBJ2-1 and V is TRBV30, with D possibly being TRBD1 (6 bases). Trimming stripped 5 bases from V and 4 bases from J, with 18 bases between. Germline values: CDR1 GTSNPN, CDR2 SVGIG (reference sequence). The CDR3 is made up of 15 amino acids. The CDR3: CAWLDFGQSYNEQFF. The CDR3 nucleotides read TGTGCCTGGCTTGATTTCGGACAGTCTTACAATGAGCAGTTCTTC.

The rearrangement joins TRBV4-1 to TRBJ2-3, with D possibly TRBD1 on 6 matching bases. The germline V gene encodes CDR1 MGHRA and CDR2 YSYEKL. The CDR3 is made up of 13 amino acids. V lost 4 bases to trimming and J lost 3 bases, with 8 bases between them. The CDR3 DNA reads TGCGCCAGCAGCCTCCAGGGGACAGATACGCAGTATTTT. Amino acids: CASSLQGTDTQYF.

This clone was counted a few times. J is TRBJ1-1 and V is TRBV5-1; 7 positions agree with TRBD1. The germline CDR1 and CDR2 sequences are SGHRS and YFSETQ. This CDR3 comprises 14 residues. V shed 7 bases and J 4 bases; nucleotides not matched to a gene: 10. The DNA of the CDR3 is TGCGCCAGCGGCACACAGGGGACGGGCACTGAAGCTTTCTTT. Its translation: CASGTQGTGTEAFF.

This rearrangement joins TRBV27 to TRBJ1-4; D remains ambiguous. Germline-derived CDR1 and CDR2 are MNHEY and SMNVEV (reference sequence). The CDR3 length is 9 residues. Deletions cut 9 bases from V and 8 bases from J, with 4 bases between. The CDR3 DNA follows: TGTGCCAGAAGAGAAAAACTGTTTTTT. This encodes CARREKLFF.

This chain joins TRBV2 and TRBJ1-6; possibly TRBD1 for D (5 bases). Trimming removed 10 bases from V and 9 bases from J, with 19 bases in between. Germline loops: CDR1 SNHLY, CDR2 FYNNEI. The CDR3 totals 14 residues. The CDR3 DNA sequence: TGTGCCACCTCACTCCGGGGGGGTAGTTCACCCCTCCACTTT. Encoded protein: CATSLRGGSSPLHF.

This sequence joins TRBV11-3 and TRBJ2-5, with D hard to call. The V end was cut by 5 bases, the J end by 5 bases, with 9 bases between. Looked up from germline, CDR1 is SGHNT and CDR2 is YENEEA. CDR3 size: 12 residues. CDR3 nucleotide sequence: TGTGCCAGCAGCCCTGAAGACGAGACCCAGTACTTC. Its translation: CASSPEDETQYF.